This T cell receptor beta chain originates from a study of T cell repertoires in cytomegalovirus infection. Germline V gives CDR1 DFQATT, CDR2 SNEGSKA (reference sequence). The CDR3 sequence is 15 residues long. TCRdb re-called the reads through MiXCR, storing one row per CDR3 protein. The sample lists 650,000 to 850,000 distinct CDR3 sequences, about 29% seen once, with around 14% in the top ten. Worth noting for this clonotype: The antigen is not known.

The source is a human donor in good health (CMV status not recorded). Some clones in this sample may be carry-over from other donors' samples. The J gene is TRBJ2-2, the V gene TRBV20-1; TRBD1 matches 8 bases. The sample here was cultured CD8+ T cells from PBMCs, taken from culture after CMV antigen stimulation. The CDR3 bases are TGCAGCGCGCCGGATCGGACAGGGAATAACGGGGAGCTGTTTTTT. This gives the protein CSAPDRTGNNGELFF.